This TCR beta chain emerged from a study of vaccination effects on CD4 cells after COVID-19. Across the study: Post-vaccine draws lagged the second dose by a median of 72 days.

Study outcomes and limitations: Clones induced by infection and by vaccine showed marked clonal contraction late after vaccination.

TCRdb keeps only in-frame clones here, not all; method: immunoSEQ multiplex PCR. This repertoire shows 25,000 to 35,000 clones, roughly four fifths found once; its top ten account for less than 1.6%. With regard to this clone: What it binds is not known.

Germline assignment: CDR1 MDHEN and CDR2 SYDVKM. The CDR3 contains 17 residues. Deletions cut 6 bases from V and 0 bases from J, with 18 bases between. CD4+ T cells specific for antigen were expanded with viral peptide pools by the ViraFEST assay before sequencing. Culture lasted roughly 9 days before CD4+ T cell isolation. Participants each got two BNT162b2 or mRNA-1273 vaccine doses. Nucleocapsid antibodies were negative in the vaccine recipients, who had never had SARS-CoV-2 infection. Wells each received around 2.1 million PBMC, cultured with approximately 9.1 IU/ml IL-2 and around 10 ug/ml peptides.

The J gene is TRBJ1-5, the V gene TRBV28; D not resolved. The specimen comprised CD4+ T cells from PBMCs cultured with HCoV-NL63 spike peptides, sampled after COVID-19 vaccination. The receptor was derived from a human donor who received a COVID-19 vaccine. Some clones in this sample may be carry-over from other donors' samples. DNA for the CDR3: TGTGCCAGCAGACCGACCCACACTAAAAATAGCAATCAGCCCCAGCATTTT. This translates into CASRPTHTKNSNQPQHF.